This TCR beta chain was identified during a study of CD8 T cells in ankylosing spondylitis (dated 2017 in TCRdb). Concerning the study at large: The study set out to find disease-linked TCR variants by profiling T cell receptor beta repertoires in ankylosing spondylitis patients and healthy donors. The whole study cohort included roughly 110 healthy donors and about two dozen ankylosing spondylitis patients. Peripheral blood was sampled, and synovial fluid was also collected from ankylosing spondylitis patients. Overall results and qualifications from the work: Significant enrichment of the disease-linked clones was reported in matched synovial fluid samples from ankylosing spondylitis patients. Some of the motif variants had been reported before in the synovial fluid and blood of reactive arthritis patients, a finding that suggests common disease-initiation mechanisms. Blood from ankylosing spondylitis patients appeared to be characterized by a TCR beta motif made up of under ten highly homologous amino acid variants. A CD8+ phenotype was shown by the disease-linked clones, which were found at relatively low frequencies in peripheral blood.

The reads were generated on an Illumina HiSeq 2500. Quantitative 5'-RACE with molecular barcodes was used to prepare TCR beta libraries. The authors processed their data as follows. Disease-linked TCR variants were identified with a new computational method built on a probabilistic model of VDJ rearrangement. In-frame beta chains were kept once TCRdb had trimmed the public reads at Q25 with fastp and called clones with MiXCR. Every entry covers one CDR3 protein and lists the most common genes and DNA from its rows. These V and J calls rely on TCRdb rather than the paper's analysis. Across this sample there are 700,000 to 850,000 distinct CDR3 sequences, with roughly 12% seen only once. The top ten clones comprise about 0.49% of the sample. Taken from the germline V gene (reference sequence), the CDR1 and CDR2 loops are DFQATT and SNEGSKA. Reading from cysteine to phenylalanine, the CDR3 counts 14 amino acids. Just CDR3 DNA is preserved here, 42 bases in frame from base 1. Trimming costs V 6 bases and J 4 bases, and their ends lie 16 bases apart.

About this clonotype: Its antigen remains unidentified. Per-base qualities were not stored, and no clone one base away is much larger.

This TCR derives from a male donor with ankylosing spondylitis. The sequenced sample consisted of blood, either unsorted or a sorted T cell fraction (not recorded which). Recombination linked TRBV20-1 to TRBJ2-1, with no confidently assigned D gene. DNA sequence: TGCAGTGCCATGCATCCAGTCTCTTACAATGAGCAGTTCTTC. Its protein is CSAMHPVSYNEQFF.